The TCR beta chain under discussion was sequenced for a study of shared clonotypes between healthy human individuals (dated by TCRdb to 2020 to 2021). The study in broad terms: The cohort included a few men and a couple of women between 18 and 49 years of age. The study deeply sequenced blood TCR repertoires of several healthy adults to estimate repertoire size and the extent of clonotype sharing between individuals. For each donor, CD4 naive and CD4 memory were each given three plates, CD8 naive was given two plates, and CD8 memory was given one plate. Between about 0.85 and 9.5 billion PBMCs per donor were obtained by leukapheresis. To increase sequencing depth and limit assay-specific biases, TCR repertoire library preparation and sequencing were carried out by different laboratories using diverse techniques.

Using the deep immunoSEQ assay, multiplex PCR amplified TCR CDR3 regions from genomic DNA. For each cell subset, the extracted genomic DNA was distributed evenly across all wells of several immunoSEQ 96-well plates, and each plate served as one replicate. For sorted subsets, roughly 200 ng of genomic DNA, equivalent to around 30,000 T cell genomes, went into each replicate PCR. Purified libraries were measured with a Qubit 3.0 fluorometer, size-checked on a Bioanalyzer 2100, and measured again with the KAPA Library Quantification kit. Every immunoSEQ 96-well plate was sequenced on a dedicated single-read 150-cycle Illumina NextSeq 550 flow cell. The authors' pipeline ran thus. Because the immunoSEQ output included only junctional sequences and no quality scores, the filtering could not be the same as the filtering used for full-length reads. Sequences were annotated with PyIR, a Python wrapper for IgBLAST v1.9, and V/J genes and CDR3 were assigned using IMGT germline references. Reads with weak V/J assignments (E-value above 1e-6), missing CDR3, stop codons, out-of-frame junctions, or ambiguous translated residues were removed. V3J clonotypes were defined as sequences sharing the same inferred V gene, J gene, and CDR3 amino acid sequence. Percentage overlap between repertoires was computed as shared unique clonotypes divided by the size of the smaller repertoire. RTK rarefaction, the Chao1 estimator, and Recon v2.1 estimates of unobserved clonotypes were used to assess repertoire richness. Generation probabilities for all TCRbeta clonotypes obtained by the gDNA method from a handful of donors were computed using OLGA. TCRdb obtained this table from immuneACCESS and retained in-frame rearrangements with V and J assigned. These tables miss some clones; where compared with another copy, unresolved V genes account for less than half of the shortfall, and the remainder is unexplained. That table gives V, J and clone size, and the DNA gave D and trimming. The sample yields 2,500,000 or so clones; roughly 92% were counted once. The top ten clonotypes cover 0.37% of the sample.

This clone occurred once. Its antigen specificity is not known. No per-base quality is available; no much larger clone lies one base away. The donors were healthy, HIV-negative adults with no recently reported acute infections or vaccinations. Every donor was a Caucasian adult residing in Nashville, Tennessee, USA. CD4+ T cells were enriched by magnetic negative selection, after which naive cells were positively selected on CD45RA and the negative fraction was taken as the memory subset. After blood collection by leukapheresis, PBMCs were isolated using Ficoll-Histopaque density gradient centrifugation and then cryopreserved in the vapor phase of liquid nitrogen. Analytical flow cytometry was used to check the purity and quantity of every magnetically sorted T cell population. Genomic DNA was isolated from every sorted fraction and measured by UV absorbance on a Nanodrop 2000c. Deletion took 1 base off V and 7 bases off J, with a span of 17 bases between the germline ends. The cysteine opens and the phenylalanine closes a CDR3 of 16 amino acids. Only the CDR3 part of the read is kept: 48 bases, read in frame from the first base. The germline V gene gives CDR1 as MDHEN and CDR2 as SYDVKM.

What the authors observed across the whole study: Pairwise subsampling led to the expectation that sequencing depth would affect the degree of clonotype sharing among donors. Higher generation probabilities were observed for clonotypes shared by all four sorted-subset donors than for non-shared clonotypes. About 5% of naive CD4, 3.5% of naive CD8, 2.3% of memory CD4, and 0.4% of memory CD8 clonotypes were shared across several donors. Because the study included only a small number of donors, the genetic and exposure-history diversity represented was limited. Larger estimated clonotype richness was generally found for naive subsets than for memory subsets. Incomplete sequencing was indicated by rarefaction of sorted-subset datasets, despite the large sequencing depth. Sampling was limited to blood, and TCR repertoires in tissue likely differ from TCR repertoires in blood.

The TCR was taken from a man aged 18 to 35 in good health. Some clones in this sample may be carry-over from other donors' samples. The sequenced sample was naive CD4+ T cells from PBMCs. The cell subset or site label, read with the paper, signifies: CD45RA+ positively selected. In this chain, TRBV28 is recombined with TRBJ2-1; TRBD2 is a possible D gene, resting on 6 matching bases. Read as DNA, the sequence is TGTGCCAGCAGTTTATATCCTAGCGACGCCACTAATGAGCAGTTCTTC. The translation is CASSLYPSDATNEQFF.